A selection of T cell receptor beta chains follows, all from one sample in a study of identical twins. From the 5' RACE reads, TCRdb called clonotypes with MiXCR, one entry per CDR3 protein. This sample has roughly 280,000 distinct CDR3 sequences; roughly 10% occur once, and the top ten carry 6% to 8.5%. The sample also formed part of further work on yellow fever vaccine responses in identical twins.

The sample comprised CD8+ T cells sorted from blood. These receptors were obtained from a woman between 18 and 29 years old in good health. CDR3s include the opening cysteine and the closing phenylalanine or tryptophan. D genes are given only for firm matches. Clone size, where shown, is once, few, many, or a class for clones that have expanded.

TRBJ2-7,TRBV15,13,.,few,TGTGCCACCAGCCATCGGGAAGGTTTCAAGCAGTACTTC,CATSHREGFKQYF
TRBJ1-2,TRBV7-9,13,.,.,TGTGCCAGCAGCCCCTCAGGGGTCTATGGCTACACCTTC,CASSPSGVYGYTF
TRBJ1-1,TRBV7-8,16,.,.,TGTGCCAGCAGCTTAGGGCCGAGGGGGGCGCGAACTGAAGCTTTCTTT,CASSLGPRGARTEAFF
TRBJ2-1,TRBV28,16,TRBD2,.,TGTGCCAGCAGTCCCTTAGCGGGAGTAAGTCTCAATGAGCAGTTCTTC,CASSPLAGVSLNEQFF
TRBJ2-2,TRBV10-3,19,TRBD1,many,TGTGCCATCAGTCCTAATCCCCGATTGGGGACAGGGAGGACCGGGGAGCTGTTTTTT,CAISPNPRLGTGRTGELFF
TRBJ2-7,TRBV4-3,15,.,few,TGCGCCAGCAGCGACCGGGACGGAGGCTCCTACGAGCAGTACTTC,CASSDRDGGSYEQYF
TRBJ2-3,TRBV14,18,.,few,TGTGCCGAGGAGATTGCTCACTCAGAGGGGGATAGCACAGATACGCAGTATTTT,CAEEIAHSEGDSTDTQYF
TRBJ1-6,TRBV7-2,14,.,.,TGTGCCAGCAGCTTAGCTTTGCCGAATTCACCCCTCCACTTT,CASSLALPNSPLHF
TRBJ2-7,TRBV20-1,14,TRBD1,many,TGCAGTGCTAGGAACCGGGACAGCAACTACGAGCAGTACTTC,CSARNRDSNYEQYF
TRBJ2-7,TRBV5-1,15,.,.,TGCGCCAGCACCCCCGCTGGGGTTCCCTCCTACGAGCAGTACTTC,CASTPAGVPSYEQYF
TRBJ2-7,TRBV5-6,14,.,.,TGTGCCAGCAGCTTGGAATCAAGTGTCTACGAGCAGTACTTC,CASSLESSVYEQYF
TRBJ2-3,TRBV7-6,18,TRBD2,many,TGTGCCAGCAGCGATAAGCGGGGGGGAGGATTGGGCACAGATACGCAGTATTTT,CASSDKRGGGLGTDTQYF
TRBJ1-6,TRBV7-9,15,.,many,TGTGCCAGCAGCTTCCTGACAGGAGAGCGTTCACCCCTCCACTTT,CASSFLTGERSPLHF
TRBJ1-1,TRBV7-9,17,TRBD1,many,TGTGCCAGCAGCTTAGTCGCAGGGGGGAGAATGAACACTGAAGCTTTCTTT,CASSLVAGGRMNTEAFF
TRBJ2-7,TRBV19,16,.,.,TGTGCCAGTATCCCGAGGGGGGTATGGGGCTCCTACGAGCAGTACTTC,CASIPRGVWGSYEQYF
TRBJ2-3,TRBV5-6,16,.,few,TGTGCCAGCAGCCCGGACACGCGACTCACCACAGATACGCAGTATTTT,CASSPDTRLTTDTQYF
TRBJ1-1,TRBV29-1,13,.,.,TGCAGCGTTGAATTTTGGGGTAGCACTGAAGCTTTCTTT,CSVEFWGSTEAFF
TRBJ2-1,TRBV15,16,TRBD2,many,TGTGCCACCAGCAGAGTATTAGCGGGAGGATACAATGAGCAGTTCTTC,CATSRVLAGGYNEQFF
TRBJ2-7,TRBV12-3/TRBV12-4,11,.,many,TGTGCCAGCAGGACCGGCGGCGAGCAGTACTTC,CASRTGGEQYF
TRBJ2-3,TRBV7-2,16,.,.,TGTGCCAGCAGCTACCGAGCGGTTCTTAGCACAGATACGCAGTATTTT,CASSYRAVLSTDTQYF
TRBJ1-1,TRBV12-3/TRBV12-4,12,.,.,TGTGCCAGCAGGACAGGAAACACTGAAGCTTTCTTT,CASRTGNTEAFF
TRBJ2-3,TRBV11-2,20,.,.,TGTGCCAGCAGCTTAAGGTGGGGCTTAGCAGGAGTGCCGAACACAGATACGCAGTATTTT,CASSLRWGLAGVPNTDTQYF
TRBJ2-3,TRBV5-1,13,.,.,TGCGCCAGCAGTACGGGGCAGTGGGATACGCAGTATTTT,CASSTGQWDTQYF
TRBJ2-5,TRBV27,18,.,many,TGTGCCAGCAGTTCGTATCCCCCCGGCGGATCGGCCCAAGAGACCCAGTACTTC,CASSSYPPGGSAQETQYF
TRBJ1-1,TRBV7-8,15,TRBD1,many,TGTGCCAGCAGCACCGGGACAGGGGGGAGCACTGAAGCTTTCTTT,CASSTGTGGSTEAFF
TRBJ1-2,TRBV27,13,.,.,TGTGCCAGCAGTTTATCAGGTCTAGACGGCTACACCTTC,CASSLSGLDGYTF
TRBJ2-7,TRBV7-9,17,TRBD2,.,TGTGCCAGCAGCACGTCCGGGGAGGGAGCGGGAGTGGAAGAGCAGTACTTC,CASSTSGEGAGVEEQYF
TRBJ2-5,TRBV29-1,13,.,.,TGCAGCGTTGTCGGCAGGGGCCAAGAGACCCAGTACTTC,CSVVGRGQETQYF
TRBJ2-7,TRBV5-1,14,.,many,TGCGCCAGCAGCCTGGGACAGACTAGTTACGAGCAGTACTTC,CASSLGQTSYEQYF